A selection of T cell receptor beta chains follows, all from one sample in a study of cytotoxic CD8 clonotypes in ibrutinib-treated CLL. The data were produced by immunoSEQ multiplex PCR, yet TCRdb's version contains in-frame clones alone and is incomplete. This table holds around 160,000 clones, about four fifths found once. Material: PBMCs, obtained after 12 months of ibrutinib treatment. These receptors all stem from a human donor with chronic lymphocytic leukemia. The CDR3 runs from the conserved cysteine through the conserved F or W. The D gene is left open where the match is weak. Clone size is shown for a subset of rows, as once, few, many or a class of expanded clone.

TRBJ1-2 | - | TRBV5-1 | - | TGCGCCAGCAGCTTGGAGGCGTGGGGCTATGGCTACACCTTC | CASSLEAWGYGYTF
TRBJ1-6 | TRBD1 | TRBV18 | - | TGTGCCAGCTCACCACCTACGGGACAGGGGAATTCACCCCTCCACTTT | CASSPPTGQGNSPLHF
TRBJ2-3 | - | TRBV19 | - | TGTGCCAGTAGTATCTACCCGGCCGCAGATACGCAGTATTTT | CASSIYPAADTQYF
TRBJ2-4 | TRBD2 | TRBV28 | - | TGTGCCAGCAGCCCCAGACTAGCGTTTGCCAAAAACATTCAGTACTTC | CASSPRLAFAKNIQYF
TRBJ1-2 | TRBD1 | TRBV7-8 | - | TGTGCCAGCAGCTCTGTCCGGGACAGGGACTATGGCTACACCTTC | CASSSVRDRDYGYTF
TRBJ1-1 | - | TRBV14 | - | TGTGCCAGCAGCCTCCTCCCTGGGACCACTGAAGCTTTCTTT | CASSLLPGTTEAFF
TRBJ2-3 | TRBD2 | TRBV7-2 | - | TGTGCCAGCAGCGCTAGCGGGACAGCCACAGATACGCAGTATTTT | CASSASGTATDTQYF
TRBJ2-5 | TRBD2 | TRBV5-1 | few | TGCGCCAGCAGCTTGGGAACTAGCGGGGCCGGTGGAGAGACCCAGTACTTC | CASSLGTSGAGGETQYF
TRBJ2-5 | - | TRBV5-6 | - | TGTGCCAGCGGACCCGGAGACAGGGCGGGGGAGACCCAGTACTTC | CASGPGDRAGETQYF
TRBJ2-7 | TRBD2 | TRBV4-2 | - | TGTGCCAGCAGCCAGGATAGCGGGGGGGAAAGCTCCTACGAGCAGTACTTC | CASSQDSGGESSYEQYF
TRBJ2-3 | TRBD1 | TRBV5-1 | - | TGCGCCAGCAGCGCACCCCACAGGGGTATGAGCACAGATACGCAGTATTTT | CASSAPHRGMSTDTQYF
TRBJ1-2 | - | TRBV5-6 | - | TGTGCCAGCAGCTCCGCCGTTGTTGCCTATGGCTACACCTTC | CASSSAVVAYGYTF
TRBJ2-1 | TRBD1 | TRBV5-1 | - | TGCGCCAGCAGCTTGGGAGGGGACAGGGGTAGAGATGAGCAGTTCTTC | CASSLGGDRGRDEQFF
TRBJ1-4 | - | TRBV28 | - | TGTGCCAGCAGGGGGACCCTAGTGGAAAAACTGTTTTTT | CASRGTLVEKLFF
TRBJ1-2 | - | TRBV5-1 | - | TGCGCCAGCAGCTACGACTCCCCCGGAGTAGATGGCTACACCTTC | CASSYDSPGVDGYTF
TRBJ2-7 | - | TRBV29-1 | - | TGCAGCGTCGCTGGGGGTCCGACTACGAGCTCCTACGAGCAGTACTTC | CSVAGGPTTSSYEQYF
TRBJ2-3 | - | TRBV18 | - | TGTGCCAGCTCACCGGACGAGCGGACGCAGTATTTT | CASSPDERTQYF
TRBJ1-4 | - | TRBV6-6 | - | TGTGCCAGCAGCCGGGGTGAAAAACTGTTTTTT | CASSRGEKLFF
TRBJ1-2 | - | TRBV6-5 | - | TGTGCCAGCCGAAACCCCCCCGGGGGCGGCGATGGCTACACCTTC | CASRNPPGGGDGYTF
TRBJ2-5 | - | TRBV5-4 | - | TGTGCCAGCAGCTCGACTGGGGCCGAGTACTTC | CASSSTGAEYF
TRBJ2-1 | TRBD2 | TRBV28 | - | TGTGCCAGCAGTACCACTAGCGGGAGGGGAAATGAGCAGTTCTTC | CASSTTSGRGNEQFF
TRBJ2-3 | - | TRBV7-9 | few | TGTGCCAGCAGCTTAGTTTTGTCTAGCTCTTTCTTCGGTACGCAGTATTTT | CASSLVLSSSFFGTQYF
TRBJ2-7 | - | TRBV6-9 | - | TGTGCCAGCAGTCACGGACAGAATAAGATCTCGTCCTACGAGCAGTACTTC | CASSHGQNKISSYEQYF
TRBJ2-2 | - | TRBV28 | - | TGTGCCAGCAGCATTAACGGGGCCAGGGGGGCCGGGGAGCTGTTTTTT | CASSINGARGAGELFF
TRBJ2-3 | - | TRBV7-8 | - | TGTGCCAGCAGCTTAGAAGGGGCCGGACGCACAGATACGCAGTATTTT | CASSLEGAGRTDTQYF
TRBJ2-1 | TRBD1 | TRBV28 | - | TGTGCCAGCAGTCCCGGGACAGGGGGGTTCTTC | CASSPGTGGFF
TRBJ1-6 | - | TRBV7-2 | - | TGTGCCAGCAGTGATCAGGGTTATTCTTCACCCCTCCACTTT | CASSDQGYSSPLHF
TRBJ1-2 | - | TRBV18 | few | TGTGCCAGCTCACCACCGCCAGGGACCTATGGCTACACCTTC | CASSPPPGTYGYTF
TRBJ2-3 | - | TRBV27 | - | TGTGCCAGCACATCGGGGAACACAGATACGCAGTATTTT | CASTSGNTDTQYF
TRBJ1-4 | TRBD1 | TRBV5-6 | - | TGTGCCAGCAGCTTGTTTAGTGGAAGGGGGCGGGAGCCGTTTTTT | CASSLFSGRGREPFF
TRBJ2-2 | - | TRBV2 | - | TGTGCCAGCAGTGGGGACTCTACACTCGGGGAGCTGTTTTTT | CASSGDSTLGELFF